This entry lists 13 T cell receptor beta chains sequenced from one sample in a study of human T cells and chemical hapten exposure. Time point denoted: patch test 1, 2 weeks after DPC sensitization. Treatment reported: therapeutic diphenylcyclopropenone sensitization with weekly scalp DPC. TCRdb processed the RACE reads anew with MiXCR; each CDR3 protein has one entry. The sample contains 180,000 or so distinct CDR3 sequences, about 15% of which appear only once. The specimen was whole blood, collected in connection with sensitization to the hapten diphenylcyclopropenone (DPC). These receptors were collected from a woman in her twenties or thirties with alopecia areata. Some clones in this sample may be carry-over from other donors' samples.

This chain joins TRBV5-1 and TRBJ2-1; D may be TRBD2 (6 bases). The CDR3 has 16 residues. Trimming shortened V by 0 bases and J by 4 bases, and 14 bases separated the two germline ends. Germline values: CDR1 SGHRS, CDR2 YFSETQ. CDR3 protein: CASSLEGRGTYNEQFF. The DNA of the CDR3 is TGCGCCAGCAGCTTGGAAGGGCGGGGAACTTACAATGAGCAGTTCTTC.

This clonotype has a handful of counts. The chain recombines TRBV29-1 with TRBJ2-3; D could derive from TRBD1 or TRBD2 (5 bases each). CDR3 length: 14 residues. Trimming removed 4 bases at V and 1 base at J, with 12 bases between. Germline assignment: CDR1 SQVTM and CDR2 ANQGSEA. The CDR3 DNA sequence: TGCAGCGTTGCCGGGGCGTCGGGCACAGATACGCAGTATTTT. Translation: CSVAGASGTDTQYF.

There are a few counts of this clonotype. The chain employs TRBV7-8 and TRBJ2-1; perhaps TRBD1 as D (5 bases). The V gene lost 5 bases and the J gene lost 8 bases, with 13 bases spanning the gap. CDR3 length equals 13 residues. CDR1 and CDR2 (germline): SGHVS, FQNEAQ. CDR3 sequence: CASSRTTVDEQFF. The CDR3 bases are TGTGCCAGCAGCCGTACGACAGTGGATGAGCAGTTCTTC.

This chain uses TRBV4-3 with TRBJ1-2; D is ambiguous. V was pared by 1 base and J by 6 bases, with 9 bases between. Germline-derived CDR1 and CDR2 are LGHNA and YSLEER. The length of the CDR3 is 13 residues. The DNA for the CDR3 is TGCGCCAGCAGCCAAGGAGGGCTTGATGGCTACACCTTC. Its translation is CASSQGGLDGYTF.

This clonotype was seen a few times. The chain couples TRBV7-2 to TRBJ1-5, with no clear D. Germline V gene lookup returns CDR1 SGHTA and CDR2 FQGNSA. The CDR3 runs 15 residues. The V and J ends lost 3 bases and 4 bases respectively, with 13 bases between them. The CDR3 coding sequence is TGTGCCAGCAGCTTTCCCGGGGAAGGTAATCAGCCCCAGCATTTT. This encodes CASSFPGEGNQPQHF. Together with reference TRBV7-2 and TRBJ1-5, the CDR3 gives the full variable domain: GAGVSQSPSNKVTEKGKDVELRCDPISGHTALYWYRQSLGQGLEFLIYFQGNSAPDKSGLPSDRFSAERTGGSVSTLTIQRTQQEDSAVYLCASSFPGEGNQPQHFGDGTRLSIL.

This chain uses TRBV12-3 or TRBV12-4 with TRBJ2-5; the D gene is possibly TRBD2 (5 bases). The CDR3 is 12 amino acids. V was clipped by 4 bases and J by 4 bases, with 7 bases between them. In nucleotides, the CDR3 is TGTGCCAGCAGTTCTGGAGGAGAGACCCAGTACTTC. Its protein is CASSSGGETQYF.

This clonotype was seen ten or more times. The V and J genes are TRBV18 and TRBJ2-3; D tentatively fits TRBD1 or TRBD2 (5 bases each). Germline V gene data show CDR1 as KGHSH and CDR2 as LQKENI. The V gene lost 0 bases and the J gene lost 1 base, with 11 bases spanning the gap. The CDR3 has 16 residues. The CDR3 DNA follows: TGTGCCAGCTCACCACCGGCAGGGAGAGGCACAGATACGCAGTATTTT. Protein product: CASSPPAGRGTDTQYF.

The rearrangement joins TRBV7-9 to TRBJ2-3, with TRBD1 matching 8 bases. V shed 5 bases, J shed 0 bases, and the junction held 7 bases outside the gene matches. The V gene's germline CDR1 is SEHNR and CDR2 FQNEAQ (reference sequence). The length of the CDR3 is 16 residues. CDR3 DNA: TGTGCCAGCAGCCCGGCCGACAGGGGTAGCACAGATACGCAGTATTTT. It specifies CASSPADRGSTDTQYF.

This clonotype was recorded many times. V usage is TRBV29-1 and J usage is TRBJ2-7, with no clear D. Looked up from germline, CDR1 is SQVTM and CDR2 is ANQGSEA. V lost 1 base and J lost 3, with 7 bases in between. The CDR3 totals 12 residues. CDR3 sequence (DNA): TGCAGCGTTGAAGCAGCGAACTACGAGCAGTACTTC. This sequence encodes CSVEAANYEQYF.

This clonotype has more than one count but fewer than ten. This chain links TRBV6-6 with TRBJ2-3; 9 nucleotides line up with TRBD1. V dropped 7 bases and J dropped 5; count of bases not matched to a gene: 7. CDR3 length: 14 amino acids. CDR1 and CDR2 (germline): MNHNY, SVGAGI (reference sequence). CDR3 region: CASTAQGAGDTQYF. The CDR3 bases are TGTGCCAGCACCGCACAGGGGGCGGGAGATACGCAGTATTTT.

This clonotype was seen a handful of times. V usage is TRBV12-3 or TRBV12-4 and J usage is TRBJ1-2; D remains ambiguous. The CDR3 length is 14 residues. V dropped 1 base and J dropped 4 bases, with 10 bases sitting between them. The CDR3 loop reads CASSLGSDVYGYTF. The DNA of the CDR3 is TGTGCCAGCAGTTTAGGATCGGACGTCTATGGCTACACCTTC.

The chain is built from TRBV24-1 and TRBJ1-1; D is uncertain. The CDR3 is 12 residues long. The germline V gene encodes CDR1 KGHDR and CDR2 SFDVKD. The V end lost 0 bases, the J end lost 10 bases, and 8 bases lay between the germline ends. The CDR3 nucleotides are TGTGCCACCAGTGATTTGATAGGGAGAGCTTTCTTT. It encodes CATSDLIGRAFF.

A few counts support this clonotype. V and J are TRBV18 and TRBJ1-6; no firm D call. Trimming took off 3 bases at V and 2 bases at J, with 11 bases between the two ends. The CDR3 extends over 16 amino acids. Germline CDR1 is KGHSH and CDR2 is LQKENI. The CDR3 loop is CASSPSVGTYNSPLHF. Here the CDR3 DNA reads TGTGCCAGCTCACCGTCGGTGGGGACCTATAATTCACCCCTCCACTTT.